This TCR beta chain derives from a study of identical twins. Overall study findings and caveats: Models predicted too little out-of-frame TCR alpha sharing in monozygotic twins. Conclusions leaned on cross-sectional statistical analysis and did not track the same donors over time.

CDR3 size: 12 residues. Germline lookup yields CDR1 SQVTM and CDR2 ANQGSEA. The V gene lost 4 bases and the J gene lost 1 base, with 8 bases spanning the gap. Each donor was a healthy Caucasian. Regarding this clonotype: Antigen: not known.

A universal primer site was added by template switching, and unique molecular identifiers were carried by the cDNA. TCRdb re-called the 5' RACE reads with MiXCR, one entry per CDR3 protein. The sample shows about 290,000 distinct CDR3 sequences, roughly 9.8% of them seen only once. These data were also filed under a second study, of yellow fever vaccine responses in identical twins.

Sequencing was carried out using CD8+ T cells sorted from blood. The chain employs TRBV29-1 and TRBJ2-7; D not resolved. The source is a woman between 18 and 29 years old in good health. The CDR3 DNA is TGCAGCGTTGTTTCACATTCCTACGAGCAGTACTTC. It translates to CSVVSHSYEQYF.